The clone carrying this T cell receptor (beta chain) was counted only a few times. Sample-barcoded 5' priming and a J-beta primer mix drove a second PCR of about 6 to 11 cycles. TCRdb reprocessed the 5' RACE reads with MiXCR, giving one entry per CDR3 protein. The table lists around 780,000 distinct CDR3 sequences, more than 55% of them singletons, with about 26% in the top ten. The V end lost 0 bases, the J end lost 0 bases, and 18 bases lay between the germline ends. CDR1 is LGHNA and CDR2 is YSLEER in the germline V gene. The CDR3 totals 18 residues. The data are from a study of blood T cells in healthy people across ages.

The receptor was isolated from a man aged 40-55 years in good health. Material: blood. The chain uses TRBV4-3 and TRBJ2-7, with D perhaps TRBD1 or TRBD2 (6 bases each). The CDR3 is CASSQDLIKAGHSYEQYF. The DNA for the CDR3 is TGCGCCAGCAGCCAAGATCTTATCAAGGCGGGACACTCCTACGAGCAGTACTTC.